A selection of T cell receptor beta chains follows, all from one sample in a study of T-cell memory formation after mild COVID-19. TCRdb re-derived calls from the 5' RACE reads in MiXCR, one entry per CDR3 protein. The table lists roughly 99,000 distinct CDR3 sequences, 13% to 15% of them singletons, with around 43% in the top ten. Material: PBMCs or a T cell subset sorted from them (not recorded which). The receptor source for this set is a man younger than 35 who had mild COVID-19 (a few samples of this study predate the infection). Cell type and time point are not known. Each CDR3 is given without its conserved first and last residue. Clone size is given for some rows only: seen once, a few or many times, or a class if the clone is expanded.

clone_size | j_call | v_call | cdr3_aa
few | TRBJ2-7 | TRBV3-1 | ASRGTSFYEQY
. | TRBJ2-5 | TRBV5-1 | ASSLSTGETQY
. | TRBJ2-7 | TRBV7-9 | ASSSLRDGGSYEQY
few | TRBJ2-7 | TRBV7-9 | ASSFGTISYEQY
few | TRBJ2-7 | TRBV12-5 | ASGLVVAGGEYEQY
. | TRBJ2-1 | TRBV12-3/TRBV12-4 | ASSTGTGGVNEQF
. | TRBJ1-1 | TRBV5-3 | ARSQRQGAEAF
. | TRBJ2-7 | TRBV13 | ASSSPGTERYEQY
. | TRBJ1-6 | TRBV7-9 | ASSFEGIGAPLH
. | TRBJ2-3 | TRBV7-9 | ASSFPLRDRVTDTQY
. | TRBJ2-5 | TRBV27 | ASAGGWGLETQY
few | TRBJ2-3 | TRBV7-9 | ASSYLAGGNLITDTQY
few | TRBJ1-5 | TRBV15 | ATSREGRGQPQH
few | TRBJ2-3 | TRBV7-6 | ASSRTAEGTDTQY
. | TRBJ2-2 | TRBV4-1 | ASSQVGGDTGELF
few | TRBJ1-5 | TRBV12-3/TRBV12-4 | ASSQKGQPQH
few | TRBJ2-1 | TRBV6-2/TRBV6-3 | ASSTGAPEQF
. | TRBJ2-3 | TRBV28 | ASSQGALDTQY
. | TRBJ2-5 | TRBV13 | ASSSRDRERAQY
few | TRBJ1-1 | TRBV6-5 | ASSYSRASWAF
. | TRBJ1-1 | TRBV12-3/TRBV12-4 | ASSFGGATEAF
once | TRBJ1-1 | TRBV28 | ASSLLRGRNTEAF
. | TRBJ2-3 | TRBV5-1 | ASSPARPDTQY
. | TRBJ2-3 | TRBV6-4 | ASSDLGGSRDTQY
many | TRBJ1-5 | TRBV7-6 | ASSLTAYQPQH
few | TRBJ1-2 | TRBV29-1 | SVKTPARGDGYT
few | TRBJ2-5 | TRBV7-9 | ASSVQGVVRQETQY
many | TRBJ1-5 | TRBV2 | ASRIGQGHQPQH